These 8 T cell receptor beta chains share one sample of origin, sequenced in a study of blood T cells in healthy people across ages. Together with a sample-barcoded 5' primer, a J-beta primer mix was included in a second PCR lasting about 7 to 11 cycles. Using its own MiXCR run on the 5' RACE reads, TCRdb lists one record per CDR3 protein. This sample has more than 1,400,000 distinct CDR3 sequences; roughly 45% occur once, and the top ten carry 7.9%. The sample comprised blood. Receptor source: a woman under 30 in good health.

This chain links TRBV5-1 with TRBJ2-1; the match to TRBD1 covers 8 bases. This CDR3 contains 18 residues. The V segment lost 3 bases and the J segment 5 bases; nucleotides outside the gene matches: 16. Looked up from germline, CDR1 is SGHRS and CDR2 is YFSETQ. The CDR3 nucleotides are TGCGCCAGCAGCTCCCCCCGGACAGGGCGCGGGACAGACAATGAGCAGTTCTTC. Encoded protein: CASSSPRTGRGTDNEQFF.

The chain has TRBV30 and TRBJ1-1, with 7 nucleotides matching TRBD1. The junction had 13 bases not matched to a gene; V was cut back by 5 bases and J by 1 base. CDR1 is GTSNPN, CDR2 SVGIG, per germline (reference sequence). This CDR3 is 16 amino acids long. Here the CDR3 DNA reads TGTGCCTGGTCCACTCAGGGGGTGAGGGGGAACACTGAAGCTTTCTTT. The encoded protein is CAWSTQGVRGNTEAFF.

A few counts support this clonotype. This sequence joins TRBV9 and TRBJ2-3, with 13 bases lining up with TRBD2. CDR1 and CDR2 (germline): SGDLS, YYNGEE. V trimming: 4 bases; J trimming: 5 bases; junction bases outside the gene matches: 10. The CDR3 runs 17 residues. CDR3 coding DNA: TGTGCCAGCAGCCCAAGACTAGCGGGGGGCTCACAAGATACGCAGTATTTT. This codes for CASSPRLAGGSQDTQYF. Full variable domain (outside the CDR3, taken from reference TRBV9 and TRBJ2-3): DSGVTQTPKHLITATGQRVTLRCSPRSGDLSVYWYQQSLDQGLQFLIQYYNGEERAKGNILERFSAQQFPDLHSELNLSSLELGDSALYFCASSPRLAGGSQDTQYFGPGTRLTVL.

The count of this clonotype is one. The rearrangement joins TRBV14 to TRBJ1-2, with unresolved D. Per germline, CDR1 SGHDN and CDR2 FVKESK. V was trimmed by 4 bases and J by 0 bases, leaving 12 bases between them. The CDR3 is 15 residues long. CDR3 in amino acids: CASSPTSRTNYGYTF. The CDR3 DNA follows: TGTGCCAGCAGCCCTACGAGTAGGACTAACTATGGCTACACCTTC.

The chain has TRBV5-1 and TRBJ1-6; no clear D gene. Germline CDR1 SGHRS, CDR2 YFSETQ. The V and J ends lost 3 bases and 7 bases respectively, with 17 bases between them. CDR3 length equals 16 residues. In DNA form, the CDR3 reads TGCGCCAGCAGCTGGGGTTCCGACGGCACCAATTCACCCCTCCACTTT. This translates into CASSWGSDGTNSPLHF.

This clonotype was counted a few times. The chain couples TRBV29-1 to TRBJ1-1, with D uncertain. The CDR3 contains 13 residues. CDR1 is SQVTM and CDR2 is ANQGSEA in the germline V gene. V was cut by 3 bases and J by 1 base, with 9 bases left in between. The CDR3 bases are TGCAGCGTTGACGGGTACCCGAACACTGAAGCTTTCTTT. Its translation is CSVDGYPNTEAFF. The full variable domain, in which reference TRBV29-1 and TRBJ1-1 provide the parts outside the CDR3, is SAVISQKPSRDICQRGTSLTIQCQVDSQVTMMFWYRQQPGQSLTLIATANQGSEATYESGFVIDKFPISRPNLTFSTLTVSNMSPEDSSIYLCSVDGYPNTEAFFGQGTRLTVV.

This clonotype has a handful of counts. This CDR3 is CASRALGLAVADTQYF. In DNA, the CDR3 is TGCGCCAGCAGAGCCTTGGGACTAGCGGTTGCAGATACGCAGTATTTT. This chain connects TRBV10-2 to TRBJ2-3, with 11 bases identical to TRBD2. Germline CDR1 reads WSHSY; CDR2 reads SAAADI. V lost 6 bases, J lost 4 bases, and 9 bases stayed unmatched. There are 16 residues in the CDR3.

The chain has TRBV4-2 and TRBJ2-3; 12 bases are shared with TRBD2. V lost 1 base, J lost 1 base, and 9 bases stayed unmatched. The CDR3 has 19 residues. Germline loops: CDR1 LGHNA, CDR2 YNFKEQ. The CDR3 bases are TGTGCCAGCAGCCAAGTGTCTAGCGGGAGGGCCCAGGGCACAGATACGCAGTATTTT. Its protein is CASSQVSSGRAQGTDTQYF.